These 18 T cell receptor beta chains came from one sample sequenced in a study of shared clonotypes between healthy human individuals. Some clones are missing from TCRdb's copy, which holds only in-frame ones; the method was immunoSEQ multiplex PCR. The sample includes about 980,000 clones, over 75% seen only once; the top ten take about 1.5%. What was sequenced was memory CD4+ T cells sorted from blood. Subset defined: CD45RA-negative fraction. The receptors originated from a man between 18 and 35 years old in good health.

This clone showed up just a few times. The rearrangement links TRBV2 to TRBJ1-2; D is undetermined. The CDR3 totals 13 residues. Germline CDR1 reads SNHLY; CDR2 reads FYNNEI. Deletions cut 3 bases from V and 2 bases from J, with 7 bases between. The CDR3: CASSERENYGYTF. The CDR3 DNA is TGTGCCAGCAGTGAGAGGGAGAACTATGGCTACACCTTC.

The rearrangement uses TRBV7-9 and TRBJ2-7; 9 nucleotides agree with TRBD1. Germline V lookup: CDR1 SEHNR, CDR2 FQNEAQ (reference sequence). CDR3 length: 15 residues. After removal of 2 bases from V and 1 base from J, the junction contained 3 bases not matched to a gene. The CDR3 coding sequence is TGTGCCAGCAGCTTAATCGGGACAGGGTCCTACGAGCAGTACTTC. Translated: CASSLIGTGSYEQYF.

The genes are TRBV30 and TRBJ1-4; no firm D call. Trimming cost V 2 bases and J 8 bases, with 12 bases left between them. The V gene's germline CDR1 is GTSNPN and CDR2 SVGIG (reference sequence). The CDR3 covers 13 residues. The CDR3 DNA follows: TGTGCCTGGAGTAAGGAGTTGGGCGAAAAACTGTTTTTT. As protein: CAWSKELGEKLFF. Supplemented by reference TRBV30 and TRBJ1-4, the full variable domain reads SQTIHQWPATLVQPVGSPLSLECTVEGTSNPNLYWYRQAAGRGLQLLFYSVGIGQISSEVPQNLSASRPQDRQFILSSKKLLLSDSGFYLCAWSKELGEKLFFGSGTQLSVL.

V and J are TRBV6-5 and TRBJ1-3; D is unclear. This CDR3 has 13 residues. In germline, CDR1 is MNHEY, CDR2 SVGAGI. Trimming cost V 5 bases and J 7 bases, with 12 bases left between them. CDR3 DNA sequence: TGTGCCAGCAGTCCCCTTACGGGGAACACCATATATTTT. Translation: CASSPLTGNTIYF.

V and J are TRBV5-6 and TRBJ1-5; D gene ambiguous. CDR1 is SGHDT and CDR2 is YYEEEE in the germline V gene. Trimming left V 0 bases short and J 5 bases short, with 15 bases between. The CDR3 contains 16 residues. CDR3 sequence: CASSLATTRPDQPQHF. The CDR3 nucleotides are TGTGCCAGCAGCTTGGCCACTACACGGCCGGATCAGCCCCAGCATTTT. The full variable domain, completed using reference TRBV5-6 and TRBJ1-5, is DAGVTQSPTHLIKTRGQQVTLRCSPKSGHDTVSWYQQALGQGPQFIFQYYEEEERQRGNFPDRFSGHQFPNYSSELNVNALLLGDSALYLCASSLATTRPDQPQHFGDGTRLSIL.

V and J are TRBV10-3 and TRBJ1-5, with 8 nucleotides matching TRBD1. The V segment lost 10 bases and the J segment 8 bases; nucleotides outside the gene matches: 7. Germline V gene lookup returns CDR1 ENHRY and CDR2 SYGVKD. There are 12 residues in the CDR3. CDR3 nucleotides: TGTGCCACCGGGACAGGCCAGGAGCCCCAGCATTTT. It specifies CATGTGQEPQHF.

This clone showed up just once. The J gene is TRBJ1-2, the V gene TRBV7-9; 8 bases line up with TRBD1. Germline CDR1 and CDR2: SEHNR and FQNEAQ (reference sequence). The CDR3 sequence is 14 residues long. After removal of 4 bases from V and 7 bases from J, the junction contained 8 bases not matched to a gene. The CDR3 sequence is CASSSDRASGGYTF. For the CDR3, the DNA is TGTGCCAGCAGCTCGGACAGGGCTAGCGGTGGCTACACCTTC.

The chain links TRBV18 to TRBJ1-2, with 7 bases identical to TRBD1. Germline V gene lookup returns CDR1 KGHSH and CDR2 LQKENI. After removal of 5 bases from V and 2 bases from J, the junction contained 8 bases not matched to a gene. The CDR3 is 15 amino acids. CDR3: CASSTSGTANYGYTF. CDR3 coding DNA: TGTGCCAGCTCAACTTCCGGGACAGCCAACTATGGCTACACCTTC.

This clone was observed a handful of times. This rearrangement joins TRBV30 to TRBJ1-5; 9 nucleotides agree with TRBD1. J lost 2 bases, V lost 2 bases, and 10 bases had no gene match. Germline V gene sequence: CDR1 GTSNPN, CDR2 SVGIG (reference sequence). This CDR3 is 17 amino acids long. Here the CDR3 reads CAWSWGQGSLGNQPQHF. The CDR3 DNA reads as TGTGCCTGGAGTTGGGGACAGGGCTCTTTGGGCAATCAGCCCCAGCATTTT. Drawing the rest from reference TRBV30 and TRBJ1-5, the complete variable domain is SQTIHQWPATLVQPVGSPLSLECTVEGTSNPNLYWYRQAAGRGLQLLFYSVGIGQISSEVPQNLSASRPQDRQFILSSKKLLLSDSGFYLCAWSWGQGSLGNQPQHFGDGTRLSIL.

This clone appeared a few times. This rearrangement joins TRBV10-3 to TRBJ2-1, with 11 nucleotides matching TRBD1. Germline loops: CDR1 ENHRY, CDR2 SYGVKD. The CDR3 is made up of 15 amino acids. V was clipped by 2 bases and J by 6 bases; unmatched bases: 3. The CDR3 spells CAISEPGQGVNEQFF. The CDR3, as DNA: TGTGCCATCAGTGAGCCGGGACAGGGGGTCAATGAGCAGTTCTTC.

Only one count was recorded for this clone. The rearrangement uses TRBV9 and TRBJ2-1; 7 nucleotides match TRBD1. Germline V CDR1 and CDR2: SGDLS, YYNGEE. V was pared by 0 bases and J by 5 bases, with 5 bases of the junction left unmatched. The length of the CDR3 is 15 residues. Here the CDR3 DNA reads TGTGCCAGCAGCGTAGGAACAGGGGTGAACAATGAGCAGTTCTTC. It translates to CASSVGTGVNNEQFF.

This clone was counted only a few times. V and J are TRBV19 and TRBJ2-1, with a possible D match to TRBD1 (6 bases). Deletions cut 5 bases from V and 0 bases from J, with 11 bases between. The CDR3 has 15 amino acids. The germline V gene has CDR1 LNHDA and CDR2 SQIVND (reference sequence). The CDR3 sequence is CASSPGQSSYNEQFF. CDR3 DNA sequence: TGTGCCAGTAGTCCCGGACAGAGCTCCTACAATGAGCAGTTCTTC.

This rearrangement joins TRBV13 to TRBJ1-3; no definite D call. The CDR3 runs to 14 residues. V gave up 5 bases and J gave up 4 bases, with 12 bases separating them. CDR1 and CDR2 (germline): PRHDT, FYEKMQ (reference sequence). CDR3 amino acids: CASSTPGVGNTIYF. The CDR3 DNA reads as TGTGCCAGCAGCACGCCAGGCGTGGGAAACACCATATATTTT. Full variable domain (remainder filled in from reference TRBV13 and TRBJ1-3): AAGVIQSPRHLIKEKRETATLKCYPIPRHDTVYWYQQGPGQDPQFLISFYEKMQSDKGSIPDRFSAQQFSDYHSELNMSSLELGDSALYFCASSTPGVGNTIYFGEGSWLTVV.

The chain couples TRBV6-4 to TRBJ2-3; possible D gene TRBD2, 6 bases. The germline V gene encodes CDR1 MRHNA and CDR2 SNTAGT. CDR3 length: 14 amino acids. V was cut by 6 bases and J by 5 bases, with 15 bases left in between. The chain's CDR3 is CASSQTRGRDTQYF. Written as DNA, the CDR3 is TGTGCCAGCAGCCAGACGCGGGGAAGAGATACGCAGTATTTT.

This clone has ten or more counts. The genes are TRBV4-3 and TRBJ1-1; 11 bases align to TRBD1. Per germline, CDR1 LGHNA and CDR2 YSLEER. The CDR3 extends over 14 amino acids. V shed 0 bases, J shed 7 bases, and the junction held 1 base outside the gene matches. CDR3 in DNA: TGCGCCAGCAGCCAAGATGGGACAGGGGGTGAAGCTTTCTTT. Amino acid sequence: CASSQDGTGGEAFF.

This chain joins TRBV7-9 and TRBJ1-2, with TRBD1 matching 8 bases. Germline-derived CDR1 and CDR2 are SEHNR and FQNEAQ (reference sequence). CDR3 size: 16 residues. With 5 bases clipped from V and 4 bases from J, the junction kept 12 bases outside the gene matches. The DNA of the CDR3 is TGTGCCAGCAGCAGTGGGCTGGGAACAGGGGGCTATGGCTACACCTTC. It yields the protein CASSSGLGTGGYGYTF.

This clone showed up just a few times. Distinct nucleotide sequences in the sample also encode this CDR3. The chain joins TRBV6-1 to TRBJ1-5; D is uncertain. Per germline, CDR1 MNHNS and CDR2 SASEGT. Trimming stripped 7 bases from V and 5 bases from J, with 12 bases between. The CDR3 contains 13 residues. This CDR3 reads CASTHGPDQPQHF. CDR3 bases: TGTGCCAGCACACACGGCCCAGATCAGCCCCAGCATTTT.

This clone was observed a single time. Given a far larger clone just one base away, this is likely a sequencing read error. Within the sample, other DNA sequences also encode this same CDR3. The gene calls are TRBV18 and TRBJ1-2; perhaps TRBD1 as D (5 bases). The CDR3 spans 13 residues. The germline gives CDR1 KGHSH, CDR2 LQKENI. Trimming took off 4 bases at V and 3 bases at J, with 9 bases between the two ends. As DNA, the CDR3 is TGTGCCAGCTCACGTGGGACGGACTATGGCTACACCTTC. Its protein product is CASSRGTDYGYTF.